This T cell receptor beta chain emerged from a study of blood T cell repertoires in COVID-19. Germline CDR1 MGHRA, CDR2 YSYEKL. V was cut by 1 base and J by 0 bases, with 7 bases left in between. CDR3 length equals 15 residues. Repertoires were generated with immunoSEQ multiplex PCR, while TCRdb's copy carries only in-frame clones and drops some. Among about 400,000 clones listed, roughly 86% were seen once. The TCR comes from a woman aged 40 to 49 with acute COVID-19. This chain links TRBV4-1 with TRBJ1-3; D call uncertain. The specimen sequenced was PBMCs or T cells enriched from blood (not recorded which). The CDR3 here is CASSQAINSGNTIYF. CDR3 nucleotides: TGCGCCAGCAGCCAAGCCATCAACTCTGGAAACACCATATATTTT.